The present T cell receptor (beta chain) was sequenced within a study of blood T cell repertoires in COVID-19. Study details: The study drew acute and convalescent COVID-19 samples from the United States, Italy and Spain. Sample material is recorded as cDNA or gDNA derived from T cells, B-cell-depleted T cells, or PBMCs.

With 4 bases clipped from V and 2 bases from J, the junction kept 6 bases outside the gene matches. This CDR3 contains 14 residues. Germline assignment: CDR1 SGHDT and CDR2 YYEEEE. As handled by the study authors: Amplified reference gene primers provided the basis for estimating nucleated cell counts. Profiling relied on immunoSEQ multiplex PCR, and the TCRdb table lists in-frame clones only, not all of them. V, J and clone size are those of that table, while D and trimming were read from the DNA. This table holds about 88,000 clones, 86% found once. This clone was recorded a few times. The specimen was peripheral blood. This sequence was found in a human donor in a cohort sampled during active COVID-19. The V call is TRBV5-6, the J call TRBJ2-7, with 7 bases that match TRBD1. CDR3 residues: CASSRTGDPYEQYF. The CDR3 DNA reads as TGTGCCAGCAGCAGAACAGGGGACCCCTACGAGCAGTACTTC.